This record covers a single T cell receptor (beta chain). The antigen remains undetermined. Here immunoSEQ multiplex PCR was the method, and the copy in TCRdb shows in-frame clones only, minus some. The table records more than 150,000 clones, roughly 80% of them present only once. This sample was included in a study of cytomegalovirus exposure and HLA in healthy donors. Whole-study findings and limits: A subsequent analysis found that TCR clusters from the first cohort also tended to co-occur in the approximately 120 validation repertoires, with 90% to 95% of cluster scores above 0.

Germline V gene sequence: CDR1 MNHEY, CDR2 SMNVEV (reference sequence). V lost 2 bases to trimming and J lost 2 bases, with 7 bases between them. CDR3 length: 13 amino acids. This clonotype originated in a man between 18 and 35 years old in good health and CMV-seropositive. The chain joins TRBV27 to TRBJ2-7, with no clear D. Sequenced material: PBMCs. The CDR3 loop is CASSLARTYEQYF. DNA for the CDR3: TGTGCCAGCAGTTTAGCGCGGACCTACGAGCAGTACTTC.